This is a list of T cell receptor beta chains from one sample in a study of blood T cell repertoires in COVID-19. Repertoires were generated with immunoSEQ multiplex PCR, while TCRdb's copy carries only in-frame clones and drops some. The table lists under 350,000 clones, 70% to 90% of them singletons. Source material: PBMCs or T cells enriched from blood (not recorded which). Receptor source: a woman between 40 and 55 years old with acute COVID-19. CDR3s include the opening cysteine and the closing phenylalanine or tryptophan. Each record gives: clone size, CDR3 length, V gene, J gene, D gene, CDR3 DNA, CDR3 protein. D genes are given only for firm matches. A row's size may be missing; if present it is once, few, many or a size class.

>-|15|TRBV19|TRBJ1-2|-
TGTGCCAGTAGCTCCAGGCAGGGGCGGAACTATGGCTACACCTTC
CASSSRQGRNYGYTF
>-|13|TRBV18|TRBJ1-4|-
TGTGCCAGCTCACCACCGAAGGGCGGAGGACTGTTTTTT
CASSPPKGGGLFF
>-|16|TRBV6-5|TRBJ1-2|-
TGTGCCAGCAGTTACTCGCCGACAGTCTTTGAACATGGCTACACCTTC
CASSYSPTVFEHGYTF
>-|13|TRBV7-2|TRBJ1-2|-
TGTGCCAGCAGCTTATCCAGGAACTATGGCTACACCTTC
CASSLSRNYGYTF
>-|15|TRBV19|TRBJ1-6|-
TGTGCCAGTAGCGAGGGAAGGGTACGGAATTCACCCCTCCACTTT
CASSEGRVRNSPLHF
>-|14|TRBV7-2|TRBJ1-1|-
TGTGCCAGCAGCTTATTCCACAGGGCCACTGAAGCTTTCTTT
CASSLFHRATEAFF
>-|14|TRBV13|TRBJ1-1|-
TGTGCCAGCAGCTTACACGGTTTGAACACTGAAGCTTTCTTT
CASSLHGLNTEAFF
>-|14|TRBV27|TRBJ1-1|-
TGTGCCAGCAGTTTCTCCTGGGGGGGCACTGAAGCTTTCTTT
CASSFSWGGTEAFF
>-|15|TRBV27|TRBJ2-1|-
TGTGCCAGCAGTAGAGCTAGAGGCTCCTACAATGAGCAGTTCTTC
CASSRARGSYNEQFF
>-|15|TRBV7-3|TRBJ2-1|TRBD1
TGTGCCAGCAGCCGGACAGGGTCGTCCTACAATGAGCAGTTCTTC
CASSRTGSSYNEQFF
>-|14|TRBV7-2|TRBJ2-4|TRBD1
TGTGCCAGCACCCCGGACAGGGCACAAAACATTCAGTACTTC
CASTPDRAQNIQYF
>-|15|TRBV18|TRBJ2-7|TRBD1
TGTGCCAGCTCACCACCGAGGGGGCAGTCCTACGAGCAGTACTTC
CASSPPRGQSYEQYF
>few|13|TRBV9|TRBJ1-3|-
TGTGCCAGCTCAACAGGCTCTGGAAACACCATATATTTT
CASSTGSGNTIYF
>-|16|TRBV15|TRBJ2-3|-
TGTGCCACCAGCAGCGGGAAAAGCACTTCCACAGATACGCAGTATTTT
CATSSGKSTSTDTQYF
>-|15|TRBV6-5|TRBJ1-2|-
TGTGCCAGCAGTTACTCAGGGAGAGGGCCCGATGGCTACACCTTC
CASSYSGRGPDGYTF
>-|16|TRBV7-3|TRBJ2-3|-
TGTGCCAGCAGCTTAATCGCAGGGGAAAGCACAGATACGCAGTATTTT
CASSLIAGESTDTQYF
>-|13|TRBV20-1|TRBJ2-1|TRBD2
TGCAGTGCTAGTTTTCTCGGGACTAGCGGGGTATTCTTC
CSASFLGTSGVFF
>-|15|TRBV6-5|TRBJ1-5|-
TGTGCCAGCAGCCTTAACTCCAGGGTACTTGGGCCCCAGCATTTT
CASSLNSRVLGPQHF
>many|18|TRBV28|TRBJ2-7|-
TGTGCCAGCAGTTTATATCCCCCCCCAAGACCCCGGGTCTACGAGCAGTACTTC
CASSLYPPPRPRVYEQYF
>many|15|TRBV6-1|TRBJ2-7|-
TGTGCCAGCAGTGAAAGGGGCGGGGATGGGGTCGAGCAGTACTTC
CASSERGGDGVEQYF
>-|13|TRBV7-2|TRBJ2-3|TRBD1
TGTGCCAGCAACAGACAGGGGGCAGATACGCAGTATTTT
CASNRQGADTQYF
>once|15|TRBV4-3|TRBJ2-7|TRBD1
TGCGCCAGCAGCCAACAGACAGGGGGCGCGTACGAGCAGTACTTC
CASSQQTGGAYEQYF
>once|17|TRBV28|TRBJ1-4|TRBD1
TGTGCCAGCAGTTTAGTTGCCAGGGGGCCCTATAATGAAAAACTGTTTTTT
CASSLVARGPYNEKLFF
>-|15|TRBV4-3|TRBJ2-1|-
TGCGCCAGCAGCCAAGTCGAGCCGGGATACAATGAGCAGTTCTTC
CASSQVEPGYNEQFF
>few|13|TRBV28|TRBJ2-7|TRBD1
TGTGCCAGCGGGGACAGGAATGACTACGAGCAGTACTTC
CASGDRNDYEQYF
>-|17|TRBV9|TRBJ2-3|TRBD2
TGTGCCAGCAGCTTCACGACTAGCGGGGGGATTGGAGATACGCAGTATTTT
CASSFTTSGGIGDTQYF
>-|16|TRBV29-1|TRBJ2-1|TRBD2
TGCAGCGCCCGGCCCACTAGCGGGAGTGGGGGTAGTGAGCAGTTCTTC
CSARPTSGSGGSEQFF
>-|12|TRBV28|TRBJ1-1|-
TGTGCCAGCAATCGCCGGTCGGTCTCAGCTTTCTTT
CASNRRSVSAFF
>-|15|TRBV9|TRBJ1-2|TRBD1
TGTGCCAGCAGCCAGGGGACAGGGGGCGACTATGGCTACACCTTC
CASSQGTGGDYGYTF
>-|13|TRBV11-3|TRBJ2-7|-
TGTGCCAGCAGCTTAGAAAAGGACTTCGAGCAGTACTTC
CASSLEKDFEQYF
>-|15|TRBV19|TRBJ2-6|-
TGTGCCAGTAGTATAGGGCTCGCTGGGGCCAACGTCCTGACTTTC
CASSIGLAGANVLTF
>-|11|TRBV24-1|TRBJ2-1|-
TGTGCCACCAGTGATTTCGCGGGGGCGTTCTTC
CATSDFAGAFF
>once|13|TRBV6-5|TRBJ1-2|-
TGTGCCAGCAGACAGTATACTTACGATGGCTACACCTTC
CASRQYTYDGYTF
>-|14|TRBV5-1|TRBJ2-7|TRBD1
TGCGCCAGCAGCCATGGACAGGGAAACTACGAGCAGTACTTC
CASSHGQGNYEQYF
>-|18|TRBV9|TRBJ1-4|-
TGTGCCAGCAGCGTACCCGTTGCCCGACAGGCCCATAATGAAAAACTGTTTTTT
CASSVPVARQAHNEKLFF
>-|15|TRBV19|TRBJ2-5|TRBD2
TGTGCCAGTAGTATAGGCCGACTAGCGGGAGAGACCCAGTACTTC
CASSIGRLAGETQYF
>-|14|TRBV19|TRBJ1-3|TRBD1
TGTGCCAGTAGGGCAGGGGGCCATGGAAACACCATATATTTT
CASRAGGHGNTIYF
>once|17|TRBV10-3|TRBJ2-5|TRBD2
TGTGCCACCGCCGGGACTAGCGGGGGGGCCTTCTCGGAGACCCAGTACTTC
CATAGTSGGAFSETQYF
>-|15|TRBV12-2|TRBJ1-1|-
TGTGCAAGTCGCTTAGAGAGAGAACCGAACACTGAAGCTTTCTTT
CASRLEREPNTEAFF
>-|16|TRBV6-5|TRBJ1-1|-
TGTGCCAGCAGTTACACGACAGGCACGGTGAACACTGAAGCTTTCTTT
CASSYTTGTVNTEAFF
>-|13|TRBV12-3/TRBV12-4|TRBJ1-1|TRBD1
TGTGCCAGCAGCCATCAGGGGGATGCTTTAGCTTTCTTT
CASSHQGDALAFF
>once|11|TRBV20-1|TRBJ1-2|-
TGCGGCCGAGACAGACCTATGGGCTACACCTTC
CGRDRPMGYTF
>-|13|TRBV10-3|TRBJ1-6|TRBD1
TGTGCCAGCCTTGACAGGGATAATTCACCCCTCCACTTT
CASLDRDNSPLHF
>few|12|TRBV6-2/TRBV6-3|TRBJ2-3|-
TGTGCCAGCAGCCCACAATCAGATACGCAGTATTTT
CASSPQSDTQYF
>-|13|TRBV29-1|TRBJ2-3|TRBD1
TGCAGCGAGGGGACAGGCCTGACGGATACGCAGTATTTT
CSEGTGLTDTQYF
>-|12|TRBV28|TRBJ2-5|-
TGTGCCAGCAGTACGGGAGAAGAGACCCAGTACTTC
CASSTGEETQYF
>-|13|TRBV24-1|TRBJ1-2|TRBD1
TGTGCCACCAGTGCAACAGGGGTCTATGGCTACACCTTC
CATSATGVYGYTF
>-|14|TRBV5-1|TRBJ2-7|TRBD1
TGCGCCAGCAGCTTTTCGCAGGGGGCAGGTGAGCAGTACTTC
CASSFSQGAGEQYF
>-|13|TRBV2|TRBJ2-3|TRBD2
TGTGCCAGTACCAGCGGGGGGGCGGATACGCAGTATTTT
CASTSGGADTQYF
>-|15|TRBV5-8|TRBJ1-1|-
TGTGCCAGCAGCTTGGTTTTACAGACCAACACTGAAGCTTTCTTT
CASSLVLQTNTEAFF
>once|15|TRBV6-5|TRBJ2-4|TRBD2
TGTGCCAGCAGTTACCCGCCCGAGGAGAAGCGGGGGCCCTACTTC
CASSYPPEEKRGPYF
>-|15|TRBV18|TRBJ2-3|TRBD1
TGTGCCAGCTCACCCCTAGGACAGGGTTGGTATACGCAGTATTTT
CASSPLGQGWYTQYF
>-|16|TRBV27|TRBJ1-6|TRBD1
TGTGCCAGCAGTTTACTTTTCAGGGGGCATAATTCACCCCTCCACTTT
CASSLLFRGHNSPLHF
>-|16|TRBV28|TRBJ1-4|-
TGTGCCAGCAGTTTAGCAGGGGCCAGGGAGCATGAAAAACTGTTTTTT
CASSLAGAREHEKLFF
>few|13|TRBV7-3|TRBJ1-2|TRBD1
TGTGCCAGCAGCTTATTTAGGGGGCATGGCTACACCTTC
CASSLFRGHGYTF
>-|15|TRBV10-2|TRBJ2-1|TRBD1
TGCGCCAGCAGTGAGTCGGCACAGGGGGCTGGTGAGCAGTTCTTC
CASSESAQGAGEQFF
>-|16|TRBV6-5|TRBJ1-1|-
TGTGCCAGCAGTTTTGATCAGGGGCGGATGAACACTGAAGCTTTCTTT
CASSFDQGRMNTEAFF
>-|13|TRBV4-3|TRBJ2-1|TRBD2
TGCGCCAGCAGCCAAGGCAGCGGGAGAGTGCAGTTCTTC
CASSQGSGRVQFF